This T cell receptor (beta chain) was obtained from a study of cytomegalovirus exposure and HLA in healthy donors. Repertoires were generated with immunoSEQ multiplex PCR, while TCRdb's copy carries only in-frame clones and drops some. The table shows about 140,000 clones, with 80% to 90% occurring only once. Regarding the study as a whole: Confirmation in vitro established that a few CMV-associated chains were specific for CMV antigens. According to the study, 150 to 200 TCR beta chains were cytomegalovirus-associated.

In the case of this clone: Its antigen is unidentified.

The CDR3 spans 14 residues. Germline V CDR1 and CDR2: LNHDA, SQIVND (reference sequence). V dropped 6 bases and J dropped 0; count of bases not matched to a gene: 4. The source is a woman in her 30s in good health and CMV-seronegative. Sequencing was performed on PBMCs. The chain recombines TRBV19 with TRBJ1-2; 7 bases align to TRBD1. CDR3 protein: CASRRQGANYGYTF. The CDR3 bases are TGTGCCAGTAGGAGACAGGGAGCTAACTATGGCTACACCTTC.